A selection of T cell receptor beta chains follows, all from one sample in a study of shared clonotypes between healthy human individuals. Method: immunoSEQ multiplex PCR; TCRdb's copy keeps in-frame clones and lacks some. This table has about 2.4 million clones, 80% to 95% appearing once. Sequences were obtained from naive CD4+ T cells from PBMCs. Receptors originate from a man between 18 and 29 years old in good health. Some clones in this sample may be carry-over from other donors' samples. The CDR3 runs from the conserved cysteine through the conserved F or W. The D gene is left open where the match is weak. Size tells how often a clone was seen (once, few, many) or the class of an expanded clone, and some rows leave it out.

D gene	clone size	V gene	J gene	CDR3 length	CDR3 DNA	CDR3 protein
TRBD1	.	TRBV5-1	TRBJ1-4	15	TGCGCCAGCAGCACCGCCCAGGGGGAGGGTGAAAAACTGTTTTTT	CASSTAQGEGEKLFF
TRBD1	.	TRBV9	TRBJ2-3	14	TGTGCCAGCAGCGCGGGACAGGTAGCAGATACGCAGTATTTT	CASSAGQVADTQYF
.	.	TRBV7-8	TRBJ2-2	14	TGTGCCAGCAGCACAGGCTCGAACACCGGGGAGCTGTTTTTT	CASSTGSNTGELFF
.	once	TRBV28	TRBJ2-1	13	TGTGCCAGCAGGCCCCGGGGACTCAATGAGCAGTTCTTC	CASRPRGLNEQFF
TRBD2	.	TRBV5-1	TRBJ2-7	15	TGCGCCAGCAGCTGGACTAGCGGAGCTTCCGGCGAGCAGTACTTC	CASSWTSGASGEQYF
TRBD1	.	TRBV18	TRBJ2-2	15	TGTGCCAGCTCCCTCGGCAGGGGGCGTGGCGGGGAGCTGTTTTTT	CASSLGRGRGGELFF
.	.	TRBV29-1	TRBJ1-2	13	TGCAACGTGGACGGACAACTCCTCTCTGGCTACACCTTC	CNVDGQLLSGYTF
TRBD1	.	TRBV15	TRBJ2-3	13	TGTGCCACCAGGGACAGGGGGCTTTCTACGCAGTATTTT	CATRDRGLSTQYF
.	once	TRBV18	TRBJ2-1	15	TGTGCCAGCTCACCCCAGGGTAATCCCTACAATGAGCAGTTCTTC	CASSPQGNPYNEQFF
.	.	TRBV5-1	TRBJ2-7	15	TGCGCCAGCAGCTTGGCAGGGACTGCAACCTACGAGCAGTACTTC	CASSLAGTATYEQYF
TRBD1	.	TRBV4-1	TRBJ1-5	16	TGCGCCAGCAGCCCGAGTGTTGGACAGGGTCGCCAGCCCCAGCATTTT	CASSPSVGQGRQPQHF
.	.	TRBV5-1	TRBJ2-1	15	TGCGCCAGCAGCCCGATGGCGACTGATCACAATGAGCAGTTCTTC	CASSPMATDHNEQFF
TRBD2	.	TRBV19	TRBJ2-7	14	TGTGCCAGTAGTATGGGACTAGCGGGGGACGAGCAGTACTTC	CASSMGLAGDEQYF
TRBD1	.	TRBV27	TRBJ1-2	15	TGTGCCAGCAGGCCGACAGGGGGCGCCAACTATGGCTACACCTTC	CASRPTGGANYGYTF
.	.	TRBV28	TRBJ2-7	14	TGTGCCAGCAGCCAGTGGGGACCATCCTACGAGCAGTACTTC	CASSQWGPSYEQYF
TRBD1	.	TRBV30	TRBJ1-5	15	TGTGCCTGGAGCCAGCCCGGGACAGTTAATCAGCCCCAGCATTTT	CAWSQPGTVNQPQHF
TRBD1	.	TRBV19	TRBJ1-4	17	TGTGCCAGTAGTACCGGGACAGGGGGTGCAACTAATGAAAAACTGTTTTTT	CASSTGTGGATNEKLFF
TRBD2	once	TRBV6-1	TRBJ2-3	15	TGTGCCAGCAGGAAACTAGCGGGAAGCACAGATACGCAGTATTTT	CASRKLAGSTDTQYF
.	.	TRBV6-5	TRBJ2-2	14	TGTGCCAGCAGTTACTCCCGAAGTTCCGGGGAGCTGTTTTTT	CASSYSRSSGELFF
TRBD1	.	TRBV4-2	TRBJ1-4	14	TGTGCCAGCAGCCCAGGGGGGGAAAATGAAAAACTGTTTTTT	CASSPGGENEKLFF
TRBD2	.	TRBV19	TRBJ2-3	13	TGTGCCATCTCTAGCGGGAGAGGGGATACGCAGTATTTT	CAISSGRGDTQYF
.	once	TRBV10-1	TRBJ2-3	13	TGCGCCAGCAGTTTAGACAGCACAGATACGCAGTATTTT	CASSLDSTDTQYF
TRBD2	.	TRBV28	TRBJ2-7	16	TGTGCCAGCAGTTTAGGTCTAGGGACTAGCGACTACGAGCAGTACTTC	CASSLGLGTSDYEQYF
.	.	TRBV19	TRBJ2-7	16	TGTGCCAGTAGTACTCAAGTCGCCCCCCGGCCCTACGAGCAGTACTTC	CASSTQVAPRPYEQYF
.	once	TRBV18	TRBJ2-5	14	TGTGCCAGCTCACCCCTTCGAGGGGAAGAGACCCAGTACTTC	CASSPLRGEETQYF
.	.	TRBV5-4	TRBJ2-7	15	TGTGCCAGCAGCTGGGCCGGGACGGCGGCTGGCGAGCAGTACTTC	CASSWAGTAAGEQYF
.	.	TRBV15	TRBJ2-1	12	TGTGCCACCAGCAGTTCATGGACCTGGCAGTTCTTC	CATSSSWTWQFF
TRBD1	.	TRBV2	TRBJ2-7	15	TGTGCCAGCAGGTTTACCGGGACAGGCCTATACGAGCAGTACTTC	CASRFTGTGLYEQYF
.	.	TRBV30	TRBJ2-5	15	TGTGCCTGGAGTCGAGGGTGGGCAGCTAAAGAGACCCAGTACTTC	CAWSRGWAAKETQYF
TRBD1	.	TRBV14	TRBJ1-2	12	TGTGCCAGCAGCCGCCTGGGACAGGGCTACACCTTC	CASSRLGQGYTF
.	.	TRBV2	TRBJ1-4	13	TGTGCCAGCAGTGCGGGCTTAAAAGAAAAACTGTTTTTT	CASSAGLKEKLFF
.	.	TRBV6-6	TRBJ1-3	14	TGTGCCAGCACCCAACGACGCTCTGGAAACACCATATATTTT	CASTQRRSGNTIYF
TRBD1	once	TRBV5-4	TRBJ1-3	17	TGTGCCAGCAGCCAGGGACAGGGTTTAAGCTCTGGAAACACCATATATTTT	CASSQGQGLSSGNTIYF
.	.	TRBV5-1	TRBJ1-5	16	TGCGCCAGCAGCTTGGACGGCCGGGGTGGCAATCAGCCCCAGCATTTT	CASSLDGRGGNQPQHF
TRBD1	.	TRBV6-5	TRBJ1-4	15	TGTGCCAGCAGTTACCAGGGACAGAAGAATGAAAAACTGTTTTTT	CASSYQGQKNEKLFF
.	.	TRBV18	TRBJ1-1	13	TGTGCCAGCTCACCAGGCACCAATACTGAAGCTTTCTTT	CASSPGTNTEAFF
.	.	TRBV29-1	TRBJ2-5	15	TGCAGCGTTGGATTCTTGGGGCTTTTAGAAGAGACCCAGTACTTC	CSVGFLGLLEETQYF
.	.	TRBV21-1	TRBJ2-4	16	TGTGCCAGCAGCAGATGCCAAAATCAGGGGGAAAACATTCAGTACTTC	CASSRCQNQGENIQYF
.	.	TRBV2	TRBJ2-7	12	TGTGCCAGCAGCCTAGACAGCGGCGAGCAGTACTTC	CASSLDSGEQYF
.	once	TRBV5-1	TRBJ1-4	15	TGCGCCAGCAGCTTGGAGACAGGCCCTAATGAAAAACTGTTTTTT	CASSLETGPNEKLFF
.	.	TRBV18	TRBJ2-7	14	TGTGCCACTACACCCAGGCAGGGTTCCTACGAGCAGTACTTC	CATTPRQGSYEQYF
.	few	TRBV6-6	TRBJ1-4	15	TGTGCCAGCAATTCCCGGGCCTCCGAGGCGGAAAAACTGTTTTTT	CASNSRASEAEKLFF
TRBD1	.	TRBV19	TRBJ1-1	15	TGTGCCAGTAGCACCGACCGACAGGGGGGCACTGAAGCTTTCTTT	CASSTDRQGGTEAFF
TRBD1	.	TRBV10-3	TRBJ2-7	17	TGTGCCATCAGTGAGTCGGAAATGGGACAGGGTCTCTACGAGCAGTACTTC	CAISESEMGQGLYEQYF
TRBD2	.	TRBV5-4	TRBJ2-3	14	TGTGCCAGCGGACCCCAGCGGGAGGCAGATACGCAGTATTTT	CASGPQREADTQYF
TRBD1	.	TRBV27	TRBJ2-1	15	TGTGCCAGCACCTTTAACAGGGGGAGTCACAATGAGCAGTTCTTC	CASTFNRGSHNEQFF
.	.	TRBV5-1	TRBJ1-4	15	TGCGCCAGCAGCTTGGATGTGGGCGGGAGTGAAAAACTGTTTTTT	CASSLDVGGSEKLFF
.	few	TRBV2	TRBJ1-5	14	TGTGCCAGCAGTGAACAAGGTGGGGATCAGCCCCAGCATTTT	CASSEQGGDQPQHF
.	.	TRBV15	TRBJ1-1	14	TGTGCCACCAGCAGAGAAACGGGGCGGACTGAAGCTTTCTTT	CATSRETGRTEAFF
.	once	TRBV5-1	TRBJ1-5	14	TGCGCCAGCAGCCCCGGGACAAATAATCAGCCCCAGCATTTT	CASSPGTNNQPQHF
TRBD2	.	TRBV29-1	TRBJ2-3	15	TGCAGCGTTGTTACTAGCGGGAGTCTGGCAGATACGCAGTATTTT	CSVVTSGSLADTQYF